This is a list of T cell receptor beta chains from one sample in a study of cytomegalovirus exposure and HLA in healthy donors. Using immunoSEQ multiplex PCR, the repertoire was profiled, and TCRdb retains in-frame clones only, with some absent. Altogether 150,000 to 160,000 clones are present, around 82% being singletons, with the ten largest covering 4.5% to 7%. Sequencing input: PBMCs. These receptors came from a middle-aged woman in good health and CMV-seropositive. The CDR3 runs from the conserved cysteine through the conserved F or W. A D gene is named only where the DNA matches it firmly. Where a row states a size, it is once, few, many or the class of an expanded clone; other rows omit it.

V gene	clone size	J gene	D gene	CDR3 protein	CDR3 DNA
TRBV6-5	-	TRBJ1-4	-	CASSYSTGGGEKLFF	TGTGCCAGCAGTTACTCGACTGGGGGCGGTGAAAAACTGTTTTTT
TRBV28	-	TRBJ2-7	TRBD2	CASSLAGEREQYF	TGTGCCAGCAGTCTAGCGGGAGAGCGCGAGCAGTACTTC
TRBV11-2	-	TRBJ2-2	TRBD2	CASSLARTSGSRGELFF	TGTGCCAGCAGCTTGGCTCGGACTAGCGGGAGTAGAGGGGAGCTGTTTTTT
TRBV30	-	TRBJ2-7	TRBD1	CAWSVGTGLRYEQYF	TGTGCCTGGAGTGTGGGGACAGGGCTCCGCTACGAGCAGTACTTC
TRBV5-1	-	TRBJ2-7	-	CASSAGQGAGRYF	TGCGCCAGCAGCGCCGGACAGGGAGCGGGGAGGTACTTC
TRBV4-2	-	TRBJ1-1	TRBD1	CASSQRQGSSSEAFF	TGTGCCAGCAGCCAAAGACAGGGGAGCAGTTCTGAAGCTTTCTTT
TRBV5-1	-	TRBJ2-1	-	CASSLDGNNEQFF	TGCGCCAGCAGCTTGGACGGGAACAATGAGCAGTTCTTC
TRBV2	-	TRBJ2-7	TRBD1	CASTLLPTGQNGEQYF	TGTGCCAGCACCCTACTCCCGACAGGGCAAAATGGCGAGCAGTACTTC
TRBV7-8	-	TRBJ1-3	TRBD1	CASSLKGTGSGNTIYF	TGTGCCAGCAGCCTAAAAGGGACAGGGTCTGGAAACACCATATATTTT
TRBV28	-	TRBJ2-3	TRBD2	CASSTALAGYTDTQYF	TGTGCCAGCTCCACCGCGCTAGCGGGCTACACAGATACGCAGTATTTT
TRBV27	-	TRBJ2-7	-	CASSLGGSSYEQYF	TGTGCCAGCAGTTTAGGGGGGAGCTCCTACGAGCAGTACTTC
TRBV5-1	-	TRBJ1-1	-	CASRGGVGALEAFF	TGCGCCAGCAGGGGCGGGGTAGGGGCTCTTGAAGCTTTCTTT
TRBV5-4	-	TRBJ2-3	-	CASSLYATDTQYF	TGTGCCAGCAGCCTCTATGCCACAGATACGCAGTATTTT
TRBV5-1	-	TRBJ2-1	TRBD1	CASSSAGTDYNEQFF	TGCGCCAGCAGCTCCGCCGGGACAGACTACAATGAGCAGTTCTTC
TRBV9	-	TRBJ1-1	TRBD1	CASSPRDRGRGTEAFF	TGTGCCAGCAGCCCCCGGGACAGGGGGCGAGGCACTGAAGCTTTCTTT
TRBV19	once	TRBJ2-7	-	CASREQGRGNYEQYF	TGTGCCAGTCGCGAACAGGGAAGGGGGAACTACGAGCAGTACTTC
TRBV15	-	TRBJ2-1	TRBD1	CATSVRGPREQFF	TGTGCCACCAGCGTAAGGGGGCCGAGGGAGCAGTTCTTC
TRBV6-1	-	TRBJ1-2	-	CASSAGETVIYTF	TGTGCCAGCAGTGCGGGGGAAACAGTCATCTACACCTTC
TRBV6-1	-	TRBJ2-3	TRBD2	CASRGVSGSRDTQYF	TGTGCCAGCAGGGGGGTTAGCGGGAGTAGGGATACGCAGTATTTT
TRBV11-2	-	TRBJ2-7	TRBD2	CASSSTSGSRYF	TGTGCCAGCAGCTCGACTAGCGGGAGTAGGTACTTC
TRBV29-1	once	TRBJ1-1	-	CSGTRRGNEAFF	TGCAGCGGAACTCGTCGGGGGAATGAAGCTTTCTTT
TRBV9	once	TRBJ2-3	TRBD1	CASSITGALSTDTQYF	TGTGCCAGCAGCATAACAGGGGCCCTCTCCACAGATACGCAGTATTTT
TRBV7-9	-	TRBJ2-1	-	CASRPDSLSYNEQFF	TGTGCCAGCAGACCGGACTCTCTGAGTTACAATGAGCAGTTCTTC
TRBV19	-	TRBJ2-7	TRBD1	CASSIDLPGGGISYEQYF	TGTGCCAGTAGTATAGACCTGCCAGGGGGCGGGATCTCCTACGAGCAGTACTTC
TRBV5-1	-	TRBJ2-1	TRBD2	CASSWGGYNEQFF	TGCGCCAGCAGCTGGGGGGGGTACAATGAGCAGTTCTTC
TRBV28	-	TRBJ1-5	-	CASRALGQLNQPQHF	TGTGCCAGCAGGGCCCTAGGACAACTTAATCAGCCCCAGCATTTT
TRBV5-1	-	TRBJ2-3	TRBD1	CASSFRQGTTGTQYF	TGCGCCAGCAGCTTCCGACAGGGTACCACAGGTACGCAGTATTTT
TRBV6-6	-	TRBJ1-2	TRBD1	CASSSRTGGDYGYTF	TGTGCCAGCAGTTCCCGGACAGGGGGTGACTATGGCTACACCTTC
TRBV28	-	TRBJ1-1	-	CASQNEGRNTEAFF	TGTGCCAGCCAGAACGAGGGTAGGAACACTGAAGCTTTCTTT
TRBV5-1	few	TRBJ2-2	TRBD2	CASTEPGGAGELFF	TGCGCCAGCACGGAACCTGGGGGGGCCGGGGAGCTGTTTTTT
TRBV5-1	-	TRBJ2-7	TRBD2	CATSLATGDEQYF	TGCGCCACCTCACTAGCGACTGGGGACGAGCAGTACTTC
TRBV30	-	TRBJ2-1	-	CAWSGGKAGNNEQFF	TGTGCCTGGAGTGGAGGGAAGGCTGGAAACAATGAGCAGTTCTTC
TRBV2	once	TRBJ2-7	TRBD2	CASRGAGESYEQYF	TGTGCCAGCAGGGGAGCGGGAGAATCCTACGAGCAGTACTTC
TRBV2	once	TRBJ2-7	-	CASRDQGRTYEQYF	TGTGCCAGCAGGGACCAGGGGCGTACCTACGAGCAGTACTTC
TRBV6-1	many	TRBJ2-7	TRBD1	CASSQTGAPNYEQYF	TGTGCCAGCAGTCAGACAGGGGCGCCTAACTACGAGCAGTACTTC
TRBV11-2	-	TRBJ2-7	-	CASSSGSYEQYF	TGTGCCAGCAGCTCTGGGAGCTACGAGCAGTACTTC
TRBV7-3	-	TRBJ2-2	-	CASSPRGLGVLNTGELFF	TGTGCCAGCAGCCCCCGCGGCCTAGGAGTGCTAAACACCGGGGAGCTGTTTTTT
TRBV7-6	-	TRBJ2-2	-	CASSLAGPGELFF	TGTGCCAGCAGCTTAGCTGGGCCCGGGGAGCTGTTTTTT
TRBV11-3	-	TRBJ1-2	TRBD1	CASSPYRDRGYNTF	TGTGCCAGCAGCCCATACCGGGACAGGGGATATAACACCTTC
TRBV5-1	-	TRBJ1-3	-	CASSLLTATGNTIYF	TGCGCCAGCAGCTTGTTGACAGCAACTGGAAACACCATATATTTT